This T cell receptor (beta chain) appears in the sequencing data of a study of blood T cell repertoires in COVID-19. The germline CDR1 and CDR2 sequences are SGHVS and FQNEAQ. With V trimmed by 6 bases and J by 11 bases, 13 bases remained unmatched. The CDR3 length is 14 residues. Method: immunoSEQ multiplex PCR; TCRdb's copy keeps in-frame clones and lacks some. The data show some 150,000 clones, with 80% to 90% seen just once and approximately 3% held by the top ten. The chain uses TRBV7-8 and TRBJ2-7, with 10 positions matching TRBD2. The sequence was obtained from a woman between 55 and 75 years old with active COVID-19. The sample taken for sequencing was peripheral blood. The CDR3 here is CASSFPGLARGEYF. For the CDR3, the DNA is TGTGCCAGCAGTTTCCCGGGACTAGCGCGAGGGGAGTACTTC.